These T cell receptor beta chains were read from a single sample in a study of cytomegalovirus exposure and HLA in healthy donors. The data were produced by immunoSEQ multiplex PCR, yet TCRdb's version contains in-frame clones alone and is incomplete. The sample yields 250,000 to 350,000 clones, 80% seen once. Sequenced material: PBMCs. These receptors were obtained from a girl aged 2 to 9 in good health and CMV-seronegative. The CDR3 runs from the conserved cysteine through the conserved F or W. D genes are given only for firm matches. Clone size, where shown, is once, few, many, or a class for clones that have expanded.

J: TRBJ2-1; size: -; V: TRBV5-6; D: -; CDR3: CASSRTGNYNEQFF; DNA: TGTGCCAGCAGCCGGACGGGAAACTACAATGAGCAGTTCTTC
J: TRBJ2-3; size: -; V: TRBV15; D: -; CDR3: CATSRNTGTTDTQYF; DNA: TGTGCCACCAGCAGAAACACAGGGACCACAGATACGCAGTATTTT
J: TRBJ2-7; size: -; V: TRBV30; D: TRBD2; CDR3: CAWKRRGGDEQYF; DNA: TGTGCCTGGAAGCGGCGGGGGGGGGACGAGCAGTACTTC
J: TRBJ1-3; size: -; V: TRBV2; D: TRBD1; CDR3: CASRGDRKNTIYF; DNA: TGTGCCAGCAGAGGGGACAGGAAAAACACCATATATTTT
J: TRBJ2-5; size: -; V: TRBV11-2; D: TRBD2; CDR3: CASSLGGSGETQYF; DNA: TGTGCCAGCAGCTTAGGCGGGAGTGGGGAGACCCAGTACTTC
J: TRBJ1-2; size: -; V: TRBV7-2; D: TRBD1; CDR3: CASSATGGRDYGYTF; DNA: TGTGCCAGCAGCGCAACAGGGGGTCGTGACTATGGCTACACCTTC
J: TRBJ1-6; size: -; V: TRBV14; D: -; CDR3: CASSQARGLVRSPLHF; DNA: TGTGCCAGCAGCCAAGCAAGGGGTTTGGTTCGGTCACCCCTCCACTTT
J: TRBJ1-1; size: -; V: TRBV6-5; D: -; CDR3: CASSYSGGAEAFF; DNA: TGTGCCAGCAGTTACAGCGGAGGGGCTGAAGCTTTCTTT
J: TRBJ2-3; size: -; V: TRBV27; D: -; CDR3: CASSLLTGPHPDTQYF; DNA: TGTGCCAGCAGTTTATTAACAGGTCCCCATCCAGATACGCAGTATTTT
J: TRBJ1-4; size: -; V: TRBV5-4; D: TRBD1; CDR3: CASSPTGMSEKLFF; DNA: TGTGCCAGCAGCCCGACAGGGATGAGTGAAAAACTGTTTTTT
J: TRBJ2-1; size: -; V: TRBV29-1; D: -; CDR3: CSVSRTDSRSGEQFF; DNA: TGCAGCGTAAGTCGGACGGACAGCCGGTCGGGTGAGCAGTTCTTC
J: TRBJ1-5; size: -; V: TRBV7-9; D: -; CDR3: CASSFEEQPQHF; DNA: TGTGCCAGCAGCTTTGAGGAGCAGCCCCAGCATTTT
J: TRBJ2-3; size: -; V: TRBV5-4; D: TRBD2; CDR3: CASSWGTSAGDTQYF; DNA: TGTGCCAGCAGCTGGGGCACTAGCGCTGGAGATACGCAGTATTTT
J: TRBJ2-1; size: -; V: TRBV27; D: TRBD2; CDR3: CASRSSGRHEQFF; DNA: TGTGCCAGCCGATCAAGCGGGAGACATGAGCAGTTCTTC
J: TRBJ1-1; size: -; V: TRBV6-1; D: -; CDR3: CASTSTVDEAFF; DNA: TGTGCCAGCACCTCGACAGTGGATGAAGCTTTCTTT
J: TRBJ2-1; size: -; V: TRBV9; D: -; CDR3: CASSVSGNPQDEQFF; DNA: TGTGCCAGCAGCGTTTCCGGGAACCCCCAGGATGAGCAGTTCTTC
J: TRBJ2-1; size: -; V: TRBV5-1; D: -; CDR3: CASSLVSGSSSYNEQFF; DNA: TGCGCCAGCAGCTTGGTTTCAGGGTCCAGCTCCTACAATGAGCAGTTCTTC
J: TRBJ2-7; size: once; V: TRBV7-9; D: TRBD2; CDR3: CASSNPPLAGDPVQYF; DNA: TGTGCCAGCAGTAACCCTCCACTAGCGGGAGACCCGGTGCAGTACTTC
J: TRBJ2-5; size: -; V: TRBV6-1; D: -; CDR3: CASSDLAGSGETQYF; DNA: TGTGCCAGCAGTGATCTTGCCGGGAGTGGTGAGACCCAGTACTTC
J: TRBJ1-6; size: once; V: TRBV9; D: TRBD1; CDR3: CASSMTGQDPPNSPLHF; DNA: TGTGCCAGCAGCATGACAGGGCAGGATCCTCCTAATTCACCCCTCCACTTT
J: TRBJ2-3; size: -; V: TRBV28; D: TRBD2; CDR3: CASSPGLGLAPTDTQYF; DNA: TGTGCCAGCAGTCCAGGGCTAGGACTAGCGCCCACAGATACGCAGTATTTT
J: TRBJ2-5; size: -; V: TRBV6-6; D: -; CDR3: CASSYRGYGGQETQYF; DNA: TGTGCCAGCAGTTATCGCGGGTATGGGGGGCAAGAGACCCAGTACTTC
J: TRBJ2-1; size: -; V: TRBV2; D: TRBD2; CDR3: CASVAGTYNEQFF; DNA: TGTGCCAGCGTAGCGGGGACCTACAATGAGCAGTTCTTC
J: TRBJ2-5; size: few; V: TRBV6-1; D: TRBD2; CDR3: CASSDLRGLGETQYF; DNA: TGTGCCAGCAGTGATTTGAGGGGACTAGGGGAGACCCAGTACTTC